The T cell receptor (beta chain) described here comes from a study of cytomegalovirus exposure and HLA in healthy donors. Use of 60 Vbeta and 13 Jbeta primers characterized the PCR. Original methodology: In a later analysis, of around 83 million unique beta chains, some 10 million appeared in at least two donors. Assay: immunoSEQ multiplex PCR; the TCRdb copy retains only in-frame clones and omits some. The V and J calls and clone size are taken from that table; D and trimming were inferred from the DNA. The data hold 150,000 to 200,000 clones, with under 85% observed a single time. Findings and limits, study-wide: The authors later linked a missense DCLRE1C variant to TCR beta V- and J-gene trimming. For presence/absence analyses, sequencing depth was assumed to be roughly uniform across donors.

Germline V gene lookup returns CDR1 GTSNPN and CDR2 SVGIG (reference sequence). CDR3 length: 13 residues. Comments on this clone: Its matching antigen is unknown. A read error may account for a junction end that differs from germline.

This receptor was obtained from a man aged 50-60 years in good health and CMV-seropositive. The rearrangement links TRBV30 to TRBJ1-2; a possible D gene is TRBD1 (5 bases). The source material was PBMCs. CDR3 protein: CAWSVSGPYGYAF. The CDR3 DNA follows: TGTGCCTGGAGTGTATCAGGGCCCTATGGCTACGCCTTC.